A single sample is the source of the 3 T cell receptor beta chains below, sequenced in a study of shared clonotypes between healthy human individuals. Clones were read by immunoSEQ multiplex PCR, and TCRdb kept only the in-frame ones, dropping some. The top ten hold about 0.39% of the sample, which has roughly 2.2 million clones, over 90% seen once. Source material: naive CD4+ T cells from PBMCs. Stated subset: CD45RA+ positively selected. Receptors were obtained from a man aged 18 to 29 in good health. Some clones in this sample may be carry-over from other donors' samples.

This chain links TRBV7-9 with TRBJ1-2; D ambiguous. Trimming left V 4 bases short and J 1 base short, with 4 bases between. Germline lookup yields CDR1 SEHNR and CDR2 FQNEAQ (reference sequence). CDR3 size: 12 residues. The CDR3 spells CASSYDNYGYTF. CDR3 DNA: TGTGCCAGCAGCTACGATAACTATGGCTACACCTTC.

The chain employs TRBV6-1 and TRBJ1-4, with 9 bases that match TRBD1. There are 15 residues in the CDR3. Unmatched junction bases numbered 7, after V lost 4 bases and J lost 7 bases. Germline V CDR1 and CDR2: MNHNS, SASEGT. The CDR3 spells CASSGVQGAGEKLFF. CDR3 DNA: TGTGCCAGCAGTGGAGTACAGGGGGCCGGTGAAAAACTGTTTTTT.

Of note for this clone: This sample also contains other DNA sequences that code for the same CDR3. This chain uses TRBV7-8 with TRBJ1-1; D gene unclear. V was clipped by 1 base and J by 4 bases, with 7 bases between them. Germline-derived CDR1 and CDR2 are SGHVS and FQNEAQ. The CDR3 consists of 13 residues. The CDR3 nucleotides are TGTGCCAGCAGCTTAGAGGCGGGCACTGAAGCTTTCTTT. This sequence encodes CASSLEAGTEAFF.